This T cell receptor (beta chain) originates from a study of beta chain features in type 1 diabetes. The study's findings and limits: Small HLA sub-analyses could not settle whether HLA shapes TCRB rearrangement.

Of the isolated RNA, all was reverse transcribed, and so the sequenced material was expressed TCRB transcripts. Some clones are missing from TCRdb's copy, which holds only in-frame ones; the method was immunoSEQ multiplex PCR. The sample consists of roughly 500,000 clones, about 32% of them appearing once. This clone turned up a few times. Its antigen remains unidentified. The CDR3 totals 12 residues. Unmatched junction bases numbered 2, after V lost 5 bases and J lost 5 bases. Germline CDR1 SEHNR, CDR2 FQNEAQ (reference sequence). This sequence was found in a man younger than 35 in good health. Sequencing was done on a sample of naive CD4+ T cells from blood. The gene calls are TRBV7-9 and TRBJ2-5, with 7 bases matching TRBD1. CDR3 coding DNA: TGTGCCAGCAGCCGACAGGGCGAGACCCAGTACTTC. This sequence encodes CASSRQGETQYF.